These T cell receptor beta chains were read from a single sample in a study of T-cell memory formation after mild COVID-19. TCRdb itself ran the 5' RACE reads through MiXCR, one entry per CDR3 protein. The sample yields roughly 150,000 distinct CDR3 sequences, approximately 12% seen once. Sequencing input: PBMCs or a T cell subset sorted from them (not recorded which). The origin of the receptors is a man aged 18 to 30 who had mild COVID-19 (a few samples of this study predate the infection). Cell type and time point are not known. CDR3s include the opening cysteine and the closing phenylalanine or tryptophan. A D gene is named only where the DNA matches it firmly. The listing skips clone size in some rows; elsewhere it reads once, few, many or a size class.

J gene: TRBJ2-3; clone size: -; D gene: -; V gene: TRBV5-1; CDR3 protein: CASSLIGTSNQRIYTQYF; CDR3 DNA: TGCGCCAGCAGCTTGATTGGGACATCCAACCAAAGGATATATACGCAGTATTTT
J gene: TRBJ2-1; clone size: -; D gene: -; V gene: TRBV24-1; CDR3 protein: CATSALDSGGLVQQFF; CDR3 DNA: TGTGCCACCAGTGCCCTGGACAGTGGTGGTTTGGTTCAGCAGTTCTTC
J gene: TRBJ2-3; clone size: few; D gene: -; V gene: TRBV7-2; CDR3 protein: CASSLGSSINTQYF; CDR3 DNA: TGTGCCAGCAGCTTAGGGTCTAGCATCAATACGCAGTATTTT
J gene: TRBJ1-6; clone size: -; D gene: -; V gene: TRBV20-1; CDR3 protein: CSARGVWNSPLHF; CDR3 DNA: TGCAGTGCTAGGGGGGTTTGGAATTCACCCCTCCACTTT
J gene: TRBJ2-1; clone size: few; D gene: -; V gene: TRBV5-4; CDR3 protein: CASSFPPANEQFF; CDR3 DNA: TGTGCCAGCAGCTTTCCGCCGGCCAATGAGCAGTTCTTC
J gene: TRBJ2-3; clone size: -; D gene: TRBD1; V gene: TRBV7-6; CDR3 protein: CASSLPTGRGDTQYF; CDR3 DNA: TGTGCCAGCAGCTTACCCACGGGCAGGGGGGATACGCAGTATTTT
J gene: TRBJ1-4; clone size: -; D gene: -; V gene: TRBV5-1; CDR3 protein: CASSSGRVGEKLFF; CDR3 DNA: TGCGCCAGCTCCTCCGGGAGGGTTGGGGAAAAACTGTTTTTT
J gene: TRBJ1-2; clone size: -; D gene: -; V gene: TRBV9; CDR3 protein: CASSSGPLSNYGYTF; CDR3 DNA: TGTGCCAGCAGCTCCGGTCCCCTTTCTAACTATGGCTACACCTTC
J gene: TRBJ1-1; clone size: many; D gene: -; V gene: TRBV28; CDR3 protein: CASSRIEAFF; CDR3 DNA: TGTGCCAGCAGCAGGATAGAAGCTTTCTTT
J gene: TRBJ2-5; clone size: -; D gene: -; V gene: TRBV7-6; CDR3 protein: CASSLLARGETQYF; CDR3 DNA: TGTGCCAGCAGCTTACTAGCCAGGGGAGAGACCCAGTACTTC
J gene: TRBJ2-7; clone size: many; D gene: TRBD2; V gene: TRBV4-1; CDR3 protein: CASSQWEGMPAYEQYF; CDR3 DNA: TGCGCCAGCAGCCAATGGGAGGGGATGCCGGCGTACGAGCAGTACTTC
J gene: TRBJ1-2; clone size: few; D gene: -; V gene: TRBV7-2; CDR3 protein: CASSLGQEGGYTF; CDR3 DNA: TGTGCCAGCAGCTTGGGCCAGGAAGGTGGCTACACCTTC
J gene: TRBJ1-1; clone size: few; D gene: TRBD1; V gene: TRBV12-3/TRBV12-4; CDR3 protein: CASSRPGQGTTEAFF; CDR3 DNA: TGTGCCAGCAGTCGCCCGGGACAGGGGACCACTGAAGCTTTCTTT
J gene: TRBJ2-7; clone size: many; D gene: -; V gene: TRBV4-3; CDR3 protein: CASSQEYETTRYEQYF; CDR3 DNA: TGCGCCAGCAGCCAAGAATACGAGACAACCAGATACGAGCAGTACTTC
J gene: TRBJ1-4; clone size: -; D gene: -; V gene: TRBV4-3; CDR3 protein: CASSLDMAYNEKLFF; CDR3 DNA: TGCGCCAGCAGCCTCGACATGGCCTATAATGAAAAACTGTTTTTT
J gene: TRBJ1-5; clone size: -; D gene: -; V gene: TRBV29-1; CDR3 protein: CSVEGQDNQPQHF; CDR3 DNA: TGCAGCGTTGAAGGGCAGGACAATCAGCCCCAGCATTTT
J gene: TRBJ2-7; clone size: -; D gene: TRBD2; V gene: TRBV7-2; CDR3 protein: CASSLGLAGQAYF; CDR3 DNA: TGTGCCAGCAGCTTAGGACTAGCGGGTCAGGCGTACTTC
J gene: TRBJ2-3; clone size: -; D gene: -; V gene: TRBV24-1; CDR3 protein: CATTGGGTDTQYF; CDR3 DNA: TGTGCCACCACGGGTGGGGGCACAGATACGCAGTATTTT
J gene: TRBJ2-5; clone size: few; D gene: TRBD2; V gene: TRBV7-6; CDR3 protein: CASTLAASRGETQYF; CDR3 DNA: TGTGCCAGCACCCTAGCGGCTAGCCGGGGGGAGACCCAGTACTTC
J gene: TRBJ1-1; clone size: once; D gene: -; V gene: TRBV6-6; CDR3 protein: CASSYDDRNTEAFF; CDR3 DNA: TGTGCCAGCAGTTACGATGACAGGAACACTGAAGCTTTCTTT
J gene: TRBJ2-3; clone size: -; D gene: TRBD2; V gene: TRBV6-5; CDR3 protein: CASSYSRGGTDTQYF; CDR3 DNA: TGTGCCAGCAGTTACTCGCGGGGGGGCACAGATACGCAGTATTTT
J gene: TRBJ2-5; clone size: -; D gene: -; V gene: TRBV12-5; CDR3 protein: CASGSVGSPETQYF; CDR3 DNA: TGTGCTAGTGGTTCGGTGGGGTCCCCGGAGACCCAGTACTTC
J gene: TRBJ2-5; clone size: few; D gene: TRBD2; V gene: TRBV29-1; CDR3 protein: CSVGGLQETQYF; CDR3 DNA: TGCAGCGTTGGGGGACTACAAGAGACCCAGTACTTC
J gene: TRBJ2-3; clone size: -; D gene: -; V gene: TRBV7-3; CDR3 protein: CASSPGGQGDKLYF; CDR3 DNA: TGTGCCAGCAGCCCCGGTGGTCAGGGTGATAAGCTGTATTTT
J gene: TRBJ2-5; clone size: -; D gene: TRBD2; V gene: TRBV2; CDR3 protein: CASSGYGGAWETQYF; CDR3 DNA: TGTGCCAGCAGTGGGTACGGGGGGGCCTGGGAGACCCAGTACTTC
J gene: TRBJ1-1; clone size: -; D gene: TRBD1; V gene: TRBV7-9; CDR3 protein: CASSPRWDRGLGTEAFF; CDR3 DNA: TGTGCCAGCAGCCCTAGATGGGACAGGGGGCTCGGCACTGAAGCTTTCTTT
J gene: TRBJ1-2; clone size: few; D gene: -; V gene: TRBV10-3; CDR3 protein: CAISESGAGGYTF; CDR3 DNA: TGTGCCATCAGTGAGTCGGGGGCCGGGGGCTACACCTTC
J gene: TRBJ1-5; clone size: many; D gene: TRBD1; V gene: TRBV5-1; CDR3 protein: CASSLQGGGNQPQHF; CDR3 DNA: TGCGCCAGCAGCTTACAGGGGGGGGGTAATCAGCCCCAGCATTTT